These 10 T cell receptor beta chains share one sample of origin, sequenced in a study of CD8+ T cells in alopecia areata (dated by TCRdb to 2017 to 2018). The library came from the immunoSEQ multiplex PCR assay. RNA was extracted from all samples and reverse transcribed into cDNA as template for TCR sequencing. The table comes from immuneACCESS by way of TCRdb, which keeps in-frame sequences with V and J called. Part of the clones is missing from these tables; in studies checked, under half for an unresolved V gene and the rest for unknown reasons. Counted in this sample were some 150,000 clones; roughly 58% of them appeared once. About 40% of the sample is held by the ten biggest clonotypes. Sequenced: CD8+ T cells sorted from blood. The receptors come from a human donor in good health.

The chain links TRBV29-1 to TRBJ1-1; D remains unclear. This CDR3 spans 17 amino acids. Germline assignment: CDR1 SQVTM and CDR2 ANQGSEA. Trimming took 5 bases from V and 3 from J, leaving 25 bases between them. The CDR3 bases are TGCAGCGTTCTGGCTCACCTCAGCGAACGTTGGGACACTGAAGCTTTCTTT. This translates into CSVLAHLSERWDTEAFF.

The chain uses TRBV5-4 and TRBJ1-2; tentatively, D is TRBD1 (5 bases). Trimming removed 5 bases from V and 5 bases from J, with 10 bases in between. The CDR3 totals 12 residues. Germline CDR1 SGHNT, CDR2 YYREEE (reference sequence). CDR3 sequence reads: CASRGTYYGYTF. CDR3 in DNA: TGTGCCAGCAGGGGGACGTATTATGGCTACACCTTC.

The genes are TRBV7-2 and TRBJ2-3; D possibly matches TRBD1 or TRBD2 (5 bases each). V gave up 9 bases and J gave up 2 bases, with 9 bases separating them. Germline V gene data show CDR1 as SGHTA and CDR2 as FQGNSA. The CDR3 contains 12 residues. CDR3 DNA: TGTGCCAGACGGGACCACACAGATACGCAGTATTTT. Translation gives CARRDHTDTQYF.

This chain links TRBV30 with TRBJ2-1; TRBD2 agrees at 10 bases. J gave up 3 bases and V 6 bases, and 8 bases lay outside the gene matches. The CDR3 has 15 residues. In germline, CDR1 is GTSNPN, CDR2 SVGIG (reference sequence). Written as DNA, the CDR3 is TGTGCCTGTGACCCGGGGACTAGCGTCTACAATGAGCAGTTCTTC. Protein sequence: CACDPGTSVYNEQFF.

The DNA for the CDR3 is TGCAGTCCAGGGCAGGGTACGCAGTATTTT. Translated, it gives CSPGQGTQYF. The rearrangement links TRBV20-1 to TRBJ2-3, with a possible D match to TRBD1 (5 bases). This CDR3 has 10 amino acids. V lost 8 bases and J 8 bases, leaving 11 bases between the germline ends. CDR1 and CDR2 (germline): DFQATT, SNEGSKA (reference sequence).

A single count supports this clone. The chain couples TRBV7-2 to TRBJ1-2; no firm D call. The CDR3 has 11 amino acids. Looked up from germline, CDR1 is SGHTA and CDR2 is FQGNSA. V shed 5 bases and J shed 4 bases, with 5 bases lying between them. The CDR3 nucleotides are TGTGCCAGCAGCGACACCTATGGCTACACCTTC. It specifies CASSDTYGYTF. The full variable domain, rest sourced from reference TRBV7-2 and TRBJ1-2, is GAGVSQSPSNKVTEKGKDVELRCDPISGHTALYWYRQSLGQGLEFLIYFQGNSAPDKSGLPSDRFSAERTGGSVSTLTIQRTQQEDSAVYLCASSDTYGYTFGSGTRLTVV.

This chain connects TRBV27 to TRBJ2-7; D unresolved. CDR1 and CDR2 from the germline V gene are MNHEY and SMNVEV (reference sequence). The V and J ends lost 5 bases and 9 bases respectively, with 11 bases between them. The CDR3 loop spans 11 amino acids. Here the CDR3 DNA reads TGTGCCAGCAGTCCCGGGTTTGGGCAGTACTTC. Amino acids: CASSPGFGQYF.

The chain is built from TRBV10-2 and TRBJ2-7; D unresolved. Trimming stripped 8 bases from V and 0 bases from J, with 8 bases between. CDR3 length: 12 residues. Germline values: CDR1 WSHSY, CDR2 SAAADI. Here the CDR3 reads CASHGISYEQYF. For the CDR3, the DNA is TGCGCCAGCCATGGAATCTCCTACGAGCAGTACTTC.

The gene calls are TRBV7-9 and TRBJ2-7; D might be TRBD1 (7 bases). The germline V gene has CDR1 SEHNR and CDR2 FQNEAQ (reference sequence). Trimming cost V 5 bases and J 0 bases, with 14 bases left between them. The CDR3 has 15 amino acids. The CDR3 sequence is CASSDQGGASYEQYF. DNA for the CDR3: TGTGCCAGCAGCGACCAGGGGGGAGCCTCCTACGAGCAGTACTTC.

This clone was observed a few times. Written as DNA, the CDR3 is TGCAGCGTTGAAGAACAGGGAAACACCATATATTTT. Residues: CSVEEQGNTIYF. This chain uses TRBV29-1 with TRBJ1-3; D is unclear. Germline V CDR1 and CDR2: SQVTM, ANQGSEA. This CDR3 region has 12 residues. Trimming shortened V by 0 bases and J by 4 bases, and 4 bases separated the two germline ends.